These 30 T cell receptor beta chains share one sample of origin, sequenced in a study of blood T cell repertoires in COVID-19. Sequenced by immunoSEQ multiplex PCR; TCRdb stores in-frame clones only, minus some. The sample includes 250,000 to 400,000 clones, 85% seen only once; the top ten take about 1.9%. The sequenced sample consisted of PBMCs or T cells enriched from blood (not recorded which). These receptors came from a woman under 40 who had been exposed to COVID-19.

The chain joins TRBV5-6 to TRBJ1-5; no definite D call. CDR3 length: 12 residues. V dropped 0 bases and J dropped 5 bases, with 3 bases sitting between them. Germline V gene sequence: CDR1 SGHDT, CDR2 YYEEEE. The CDR3 DNA reads TGTGCCAGCAGCTTGGCGGATCAGCCCCAGCATTTT. This translates into CASSLADQPQHF.

The chain employs TRBV28 and TRBJ1-1; possibly TRBD1 for D (5 bases). The CDR3 is made up of 13 amino acids. V lost 8 bases and J lost 5, with 15 bases in between. Germline assignment: CDR1 MDHEN and CDR2 SYDVKM. The CDR3, as DNA: TGTGCCAGCTTGTGGGGGGGTGGGACTGAAGCTTTCTTT. Its translation: CASLWGGGTEAFF.

The rearrangement links TRBV6-4 to TRBJ2-1; 11 nucleotides agree with TRBD2. Germline V lookup: CDR1 MRHNA, CDR2 SNTAGT. The ends lost 3 bases at V and 5 bases at J; junction bases unmatched: 6. The CDR3 runs to 16 residues. The CDR3 protein is CASSETGTSGDNEQFF. CDR3 in DNA: TGTGCCAGCAGTGAAACCGGGACTAGCGGAGACAATGAGCAGTTCTTC.

The chain has TRBV19 and TRBJ2-1, with 12 bases lining up with TRBD2. V lost 6 bases to trimming and J lost 1 base; unmatched junction nucleotides: 4. CDR1 LNHDA and CDR2 SQIVND come from the germline V gene (reference sequence). CDR3 size: 16 residues. CDR3 region: CASRLGTSGSYNEQFF. DNA of the CDR3: TGTGCCAGTAGATTGGGGACTAGCGGGTCCTACAATGAGCAGTTCTTC.

The chain uses TRBV11-2 and TRBJ1-1; 8 nucleotides align to TRBD1. The germline CDR1 and CDR2 sequences are SGHAT and FQNNGV. The CDR3 consists of 13 residues. The V gene end was trimmed by 5 bases and the J gene end by 4 bases; junction bases not matched to a gene: 3. The CDR3 here is CASSQDRGTEAFF. In DNA form, the CDR3 reads TGTGCCAGCAGCCAAGACAGGGGCACTGAAGCTTTCTTT.

The V and J genes are TRBV15 and TRBJ1-4; D not resolved. The CDR3 consists of 12 residues. The germline V and J ends were trimmed by 5 bases and 5 bases, with 6 bases remaining between them. The germline CDR1 and CDR2 sequences are LNHNV and YYDKDF (reference sequence). CDR3 residues: CATSGLNEKLFF. The CDR3 DNA is TGTGCCACCAGCGGGCTGAATGAAAAACTGTTTTTT.

In the case of this clone: Other nucleotide sequences from this sample produce the same CDR3. The J gene is TRBJ2-2, the V gene TRBV6-2 or TRBV6-3; D unresolved. The CDR3 length is 15 residues. CDR1 is MNHEY and CDR2 is SVGEGT in the germline V gene. Trimming cost V 2 bases and J 2 bases, with 9 bases left between them. The DNA for the CDR3 is TGTGCCAGCAGTTACCTCACGGGTAACACCGGGGAGCTGTTTTTT. Translation: CASSYLTGNTGELFF.

The CDR3 protein is CASSRTGVNYGYTF. In nucleotides, the CDR3 is TGTGCCAGCAGTCGGACAGGCGTTAACTATGGCTACACCTTC. V and J are TRBV28 and TRBJ1-2, with 7 bases identical to TRBD1. CDR3 length equals 14 residues. Germline CDR1 reads MDHEN; CDR2 reads SYDVKM. Trimming cost V 5 bases and J 1 base; bases outside gene matches: 4.

In DNA form, the CDR3 reads TGCGCCAGCAGTTTCAGGGAAGGTAGAGTGCTGAACACTGAAGCTTTCTTT. Translating it yields CASSFREGRVLNTEAFF. The genes are TRBV10-2 and TRBJ1-1; tentatively, D is TRBD1 (5 bases). This CDR3 contains 17 residues. V dropped 5 bases and J dropped 0 bases, with 19 bases sitting between them. Germline V gives CDR1 WSHSY, CDR2 SAAADI.

The chain links TRBV3-1 (or the pseudogene TRBV3-2) to TRBJ2-3, with D unresolved. This CDR3 is 15 amino acids long. CDR1 and CDR2 from the germline V gene are LGHDT and YNNKEL (reference sequence). V lost 2 bases to trimming and J lost 4 bases, with 13 bases between them. The DNA for the CDR3 is TGTGCCAGCAGCCAACGTAAAATTGGAGCAGATACGCAGTATTTT. Translating it yields CASSQRKIGADTQYF.

The chain employs TRBV6-4 and TRBJ2-1; 7 nucleotides match TRBD2. Germline V gene data show CDR1 as MRHNA and CDR2 as SNTAGT. This CDR3 is 14 amino acids long. With V trimmed by 4 bases and J by 9 bases, 9 bases remained unmatched. DNA of the CDR3: TGTGCCAGCAGTGGTTTAGGGGACTATTCTGAGCAGTTCTTC. Its protein is CASSGLGDYSEQFF.

The CDR3 reads CASSPSPGQGAVTEAFF. The DNA for the CDR3 is TGTGCCAGCTCACCCTCCCCGGGACAGGGGGCAGTCACTGAAGCTTTCTTT. The V call is TRBV18, the J call TRBJ1-1; 12 positions agree with TRBD1. The CDR3 spans 17 residues. Germline assignment: CDR1 KGHSH and CDR2 LQKENI. With 3 bases clipped from V and 4 bases from J, the junction kept 9 bases outside the gene matches.

The chain couples TRBV5-6 to TRBJ2-7, with D perhaps TRBD2 (6 bases). The V and J ends lost 4 bases and 0 bases respectively, with 20 bases between them. The CDR3 sequence is 17 residues long. Germline CDR1 is SGHDT and CDR2 is YYEEEE. The CDR3: CASSTALEGGVSYEQYF. The CDR3 coding sequence is TGTGCCAGCAGCACTGCGCTGGAGGGTGGGGTCTCCTACGAGCAGTACTTC.

The chain has TRBV5-1 and TRBJ1-3, with 7 nucleotides matching TRBD1. The CDR3 is 15 amino acids. J gave up 3 bases and V 0 bases, and 3 bases lay outside the gene matches. Germline values: CDR1 SGHRS, CDR2 YFSETQ. CDR3 in DNA: TGCGCCAGCAGCTTGGCAGGGGGAGATGGAAACACCATATATTTT. Translating gives CASSLAGGDGNTIYF.

This chain connects TRBV27 to TRBJ2-7; D not resolved. The CDR3 length is 13 residues. V gave up 2 bases and J gave up 2 bases, with 7 bases separating them. The germline CDR1 and CDR2 sequences are MNHEY and SMNVEV (reference sequence). CDR3 sequence (DNA): TGTGCCAGCAGTTTAACTCCCCCCTACGAGCAGTACTTC. Protein product: CASSLTPPYEQYF.

This clone showed up just once. The rearrangement joins TRBV14 to TRBJ2-7; TRBD2 matches 8 bases. Germline trimming cut 0 bases from V and 3 bases from J; bases unmatched to any gene: 7. The CDR3 runs to 16 residues. Germline values: CDR1 SGHDN, CDR2 FVKESK. Written as DNA, the CDR3 is TGTGCCAGCAGCCAAGATATGCTAGCGGGTGTCTACGAGCAGTACTTC. Its translation is CASSQDMLAGVYEQYF.

This chain links TRBV11-3 with TRBJ2-1; D perhaps matches TRBD2 (7 bases). In germline, CDR1 is SGHNT, CDR2 YENEEA. The V gene lost 3 bases and the J gene lost 9 bases, with 12 bases spanning the gap. The CDR3 contains 13 residues. CDR3 nucleotides: TGTGCCAGCAGCTTTGCTAGGGGGGGTGAGCAGTTCTTC. Protein: CASSFARGGEQFF.

V and J are TRBV5-6 and TRBJ1-4, with a tentative D call TRBD1 (6 bases). Germline V gives CDR1 SGHDT, CDR2 YYEEEE. V was pared by 3 bases and J by 7 bases, with 13 bases between. This CDR3 comprises 14 residues. The CDR3 reads CASSSDSVPEKLFF. For the CDR3, the DNA is TGTGCCAGCAGCTCGGACAGTGTCCCTGAAAAACTGTTTTTT.

The chain joins TRBV25-1 to TRBJ2-1; maybe TRBD2 (6 bases). Trimming took 6 bases from V and 3 from J, leaving 15 bases between them. The CDR3 is made up of 15 amino acids. Germline CDR1 reads MGHDK; CDR2 reads SYGVNS. The CDR3: CASSGTRGLYNEQFF. The CDR3 DNA follows: TGTGCCAGCAGCGGCACCCGGGGACTCTACAATGAGCAGTTCTTC.

This chain uses TRBV18 with TRBJ2-3; 12 bases align to TRBD1. The germline V gene encodes CDR1 KGHSH and CDR2 LQKENI. This CDR3 is built from 19 residues. Unmatched junction bases numbered 14, after V lost 3 bases and J lost 4 bases. The CDR3 nucleotides are TGTGCCAGCTCACCCGCCGGGACAGGGGGCGATAATTTCCCAGATACGCAGTATTTT. Translation gives CASSPAGTGGDNFPDTQYF. The full variable domain, its missing parts supplied by reference TRBV18 and TRBJ2-3, is NAGVMQNPRHLVRRRGQEARLRCSPMKGHSHVYWYRQLPEEGLKFMVYLQKENIIDESGMPKERFSAEFPKEGPSILRIQQVVRGDSAAYFCASSPAGTGGDNFPDTQYFGPGTRLTVL.

This CDR3 reads CASSLGGQGTDTQYF. CDR3 nucleotide sequence: TGTGCCAGCAGCTTGGGGGGACAGGGCACAGATACGCAGTATTTT. The chain links TRBV5-4 to TRBJ2-3, with TRBD1 identical over 8 bases. This CDR3 contains 15 residues. CDR1 and CDR2 from the germline V gene are SGHNT and YYREEE (reference sequence). Unmatched junction bases numbered 1, after V lost 0 bases and J lost 1 base.

The chain links TRBV7-6 to TRBJ1-4; D perhaps matches TRBD1 (6 bases). The length of the CDR3 is 15 residues. Trimming took 5 bases from V and 0 from J, leaving 10 bases between them. Looked up from germline, CDR1 is SGHVS and CDR2 is FNYEAQ. CDR3 sequence (DNA): TGTGCCAGCAGCCCGAGACAGGCAACTAATGAAAAACTGTTTTTT. It yields the protein CASSPRQATNEKLFF.

The chain recombines TRBV3-1 (or the pseudogene TRBV3-2) with TRBJ2-3, with D possibly TRBD2 on 5 matching bases. CDR3 size: 17 residues. In germline, CDR1 is LGHDT, CDR2 YNNKEL (reference sequence). V was trimmed by 4 bases and J by 2 bases, leaving 19 bases between them. The CDR3 DNA is TGTGCCAGCAGCCTTACCTCAGGACTGACGTTCACAGATACGCAGTATTTT. This sequence encodes CASSLTSGLTFTDTQYF.

The chain uses TRBV7-9 and TRBJ1-6; 7 bases line up with TRBD1. The J segment lost 10 bases and the V segment lost 5 bases, leaving 17 bases of the junction unmatched. Germline assignment: CDR1 SEHNR and CDR2 FQNEAQ (reference sequence). The CDR3 spans 17 residues. The CDR3 region is CASSTGTVGGKGSPLHF. The CDR3 DNA reads TGTGCCAGCAGCACAGGGACAGTTGGGGGCAAGGGATCACCCCTCCACTTT.

The J gene is TRBJ2-2, the V gene TRBV7-2; 11 positions match TRBD2. With 2 bases clipped from V and 6 bases from J, the junction kept 14 bases outside the gene matches. The CDR3 spans 19 residues. CDR1 and CDR2 (germline): SGHTA, FQGNSA. In DNA form, the CDR3 reads TGTGCCAGCAGCTTACGACCGGGGCTAGCGGGGGGATGGTCCGGGGAGCTGTTTTTT. This gives the protein CASSLRPGLAGGWSGELFF.

This clone was recorded once. The gene calls are TRBV5-8 and TRBJ2-3; D might be TRBD2 (6 bases). CDR1 and CDR2 from the germline V gene are SGHTS and YDEGEE. This CDR3 contains 14 residues. The germline V and J ends were trimmed by 4 bases and 6 bases, with 15 bases remaining between them. The CDR3 nucleotides read TGTGCCAGCAGCCCTGGAGGGCCTTCGGATACGCAGTATTTT. It yields the protein CASSPGGPSDTQYF.

This clone showed up just once. The chain combines TRBV15 with TRBJ1-2, with a possible D match to TRBD1 (6 bases). Germline loops: CDR1 LNHNV, CDR2 YYDKDF (reference sequence). The CDR3 is 15 amino acids. Trimming cost V 6 bases and J 8 bases, with 22 bases left between them. CDR3 in amino acids: CATRRTALSKEGYTF. The CDR3 DNA follows: TGTGCCACCAGACGGACAGCCCTAAGTAAAGAAGGCTACACCTTC.

This clone was observed a few times. The CDR3 reads CASSYGQQNSPLHF. CDR3 coding DNA: TGTGCCAGCAGCTACGGACAGCAGAATTCACCCCTCCACTTT. The chain employs TRBV3-1 (or the pseudogene TRBV3-2) and TRBJ1-6; D is possibly TRBD1 (6 bases). Germline CDR1 and CDR2: LGHDT and YNNKEL (reference sequence). V dropped 5 bases and J dropped 7 bases, with 12 bases sitting between them. The CDR3 contains 14 residues.

This sequence joins TRBV19 and TRBJ2-3; 12 bases line up with TRBD2. CDR3 length: 18 amino acids. V dropped 4 bases and J dropped 4; count of bases not matched to a gene: 12. Germline V gene data show CDR1 as LNHDA and CDR2 as SQIVND (reference sequence). CDR3 region: CASSKGTSGRIAADTQYF. The DNA for the CDR3 is TGTGCCAGTAGTAAAGGGACTAGCGGGCGGATCGCCGCAGATACGCAGTATTTT.

The chain is built from TRBV9 and TRBJ1-3, with D possibly matching TRBD1 (6 bases). CDR1 and CDR2 (germline): SGDLS, YYNGEE. There are 15 residues in the CDR3. Trimming removed 0 bases from V and 4 bases from J, with 11 bases in between. The chain's CDR3 is CASSVAGARGNTIYF. In nucleotides, the CDR3 is TGTGCCAGCAGCGTAGCAGGGGCGCGAGGAAACACCATATATTTT.